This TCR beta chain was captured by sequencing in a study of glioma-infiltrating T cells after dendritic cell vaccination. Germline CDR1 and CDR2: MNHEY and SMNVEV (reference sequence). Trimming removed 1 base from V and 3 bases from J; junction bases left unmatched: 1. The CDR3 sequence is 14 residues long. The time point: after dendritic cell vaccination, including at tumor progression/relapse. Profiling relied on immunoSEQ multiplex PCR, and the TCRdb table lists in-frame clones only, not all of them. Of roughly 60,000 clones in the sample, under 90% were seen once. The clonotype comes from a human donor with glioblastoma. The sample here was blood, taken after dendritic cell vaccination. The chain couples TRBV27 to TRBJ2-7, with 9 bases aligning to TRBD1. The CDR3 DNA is TGTGCCAGCAGTTTATTGACAGGGGGCTACGAGCAGTACTTC. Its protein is CASSLLTGGYEQYF.